This T cell receptor beta chain was captured in a study of long-term antiretroviral therapy in people with HIV. Study-level points and caveats: Absence of data on ART adherence, viral resistance or therapy changes was noted. Pre-ART-expanded clones dominated the repertoire at all time points.

With respect to this clone: Antigen: not known.

Germline CDR1 and CDR2: SGHTA and FQGTGA. CDR3 size: 15 residues. V lost 4 bases, J lost 3 bases, and 7 bases stayed unmatched. Researchers report immunoSEQ v3.0 was run at survey level. Sequencing was directed toward about 35,000-50,000 T-cell genomes in each sample. Method: immunoSEQ multiplex PCR; TCRdb's copy keeps in-frame clones and lacks some. The sample shows fewer than 20,000 clones, less than 80% of them seen only once. Per individual, the PBMC samples numbered at least one pre-ART and at least two post-ART. The TCR sequence derives from a woman aged 50 to 65 with HIV. The chain combines TRBV7-3 with TRBJ2-3, with 7 bases matching TRBD2. The sample here was unsorted PBMCs, taken 0.3 years after starting antiretroviral therapy. CDR3 loop: CASSSSGTTTDTQYF. The DNA for the CDR3 is TGTGCCAGCAGCTCATCCGGGACTACTACAGATACGCAGTATTTT.